The rows below give T cell receptor beta chains drawn from one sample of a study of STAT3 mutations in large granular lymphocyte leukemia. Repertoires were generated with immunoSEQ multiplex PCR, while TCRdb's copy carries only in-frame clones and drops some. Among 2,500 to 4,000 clones listed, 35% to 45% were seen once. The sample was peripheral blood mononuclear cells. These receptors came from a middle-aged man with T-cell large granular lymphocyte leukemia. Some clones in this sample may be carry-over from other donors' samples. Each CDR3 is given with its conserved first and last residue. Each record gives: V gene, CDR3 length, clone size, J gene, D gene, CDR3 protein, CDR3 DNA. The D gene is left open where the match is weak. Clone size is stated in some rows and not others, as once, few, many or a class when expanded.

V gene: TRBV19
CDR3 length: 15
clone size: NA
J gene: TRBJ1-1
D gene: TRBD1
CDR3 protein: CASYLLGTEPLEAFF
CDR3 DNA: TGTGCCAGTTATCTCTTGGGGACAGAGCCCCTTGAAGCTTTCTTT

V gene: TRBV5-1
CDR3 length: 14
clone size: NA
J gene: TRBJ1-2
D gene: TRBD1
CDR3 protein: CASSTTARGDGYTF
CDR3 DNA: TGCGCCAGCAGCACTACTGCCAGGGGGGATGGCTACACCTTC

V gene: TRBV7-9
CDR3 length: 15
clone size: medium-sized
J gene: TRBJ2-7
D gene: NA
CDR3 protein: CASTGEGIPSYEQYF
CDR3 DNA: TGTGCCAGCACCGGCGAAGGGATACCCTCCTACGAGCAGTACTTC

V gene: TRBV5-6
CDR3 length: 13
clone size: NA
J gene: TRBJ1-6
D gene: NA
CDR3 protein: CASSLALESPLHF
CDR3 DNA: TGTGCCAGCAGCTTGGCCCTAGAATCACCCCTCCACTTT

V gene: TRBV10-3
CDR3 length: 13
clone size: NA
J gene: TRBJ2-7
D gene: NA
CDR3 protein: CAISESLFIEQYF
CDR3 DNA: TGTGCCATCAGTGAGTCACTGTTTATAGAGCAGTACTTC

V gene: TRBV30
CDR3 length: 14
clone size: NA
J gene: TRBJ2-7
D gene: NA
CDR3 protein: CAWSVLGLSYEQYF
CDR3 DNA: TGTGCCTGGAGTGTACTAGGGCTTTCCTACGAGCAGTACTTC

V gene: TRBV6-5
CDR3 length: 14
clone size: few
J gene: TRBJ1-1
D gene: NA
CDR3 protein: CASSYTLTDTEAFF
CDR3 DNA: TGTGCCAGCAGTTACACTTTGACCGACACTGAAGCTTTCTTT

V gene: TRBV19
CDR3 length: 16
clone size: NA
J gene: TRBJ2-5
D gene: TRBD2
CDR3 protein: CASSMGLAVYQETQYF
CDR3 DNA: TGTGCCAGTAGTATGGGACTAGCGGTGTACCAAGAGACCCAGTACTTC

V gene: TRBV6-5
CDR3 length: 15
clone size: NA
J gene: TRBJ1-5
D gene: NA
CDR3 protein: CASSYSQGGNQPQHF
CDR3 DNA: TGTGCCAGCAGTTACTCGCAGGGTGGGAATCAGCCCCAGCATTTT

V gene: TRBV19
CDR3 length: 15
clone size: NA
J gene: TRBJ2-7
D gene: TRBD1
CDR3 protein: CASSLPGTGPYEQYF
CDR3 DNA: TGTGCCAGTAGTCTTCCCGGGACAGGGCCCTACGAGCAGTACTTC

V gene: TRBV4-1
CDR3 length: 17
clone size: NA
J gene: TRBJ2-1
D gene: NA
CDR3 protein: CATAAGKSRGGYNEQFF
CDR3 DNA: TGCGCCACCGCAGCAGGAAAATCCAGGGGTGGCTACAATGAGCAGTTCTTC

V gene: TRBV7-9
CDR3 length: 15
clone size: once
J gene: TRBJ2-7
D gene: NA
CDR3 protein: CASSLRDALSDEQYF
CDR3 DNA: TGTGCCAGCAGCTTACGGGACGCCCTTAGCGACGAGCAGTACTTC

V gene: TRBV27
CDR3 length: 17
clone size: NA
J gene: TRBJ1-2
D gene: TRBD1
CDR3 protein: CASTSSGQGAGNYGYTF
CDR3 DNA: TGTGCCAGCACCTCGTCGGGACAGGGGGCCGGCAACTATGGCTACACCTTC

V gene: TRBV30
CDR3 length: 15
clone size: NA
J gene: TRBJ2-7
D gene: TRBD1
CDR3 protein: CAWSRTRTGTYEQYF
CDR3 DNA: TGTGCCTGGAGTCGCACGCGGACAGGGACCTACGAGCAGTACTTC

V gene: TRBV7-9
CDR3 length: 15
clone size: NA
J gene: TRBJ1-2
D gene: NA
CDR3 protein: CASSSVKGFNYGYTF
CDR3 DNA: TGTGCCAGCAGCTCCGTAAAGGGGTTCAACTATGGCTACACCTTC

V gene: TRBV25-1
CDR3 length: 14
clone size: NA
J gene: TRBJ2-7
D gene: NA
CDR3 protein: CASSESGTFHEQYF
CDR3 DNA: TGTGCCAGCAGTGAATCGGGGACATTCCACGAGCAGTACTTC

V gene: TRBV7-9
CDR3 length: 14
clone size: few
J gene: TRBJ2-7
D gene: NA
CDR3 protein: CASSLLGSTYEQYF
CDR3 DNA: TGTGCCAGCAGCTTACTTGGCAGTACCTACGAGCAGTACTTC

V gene: TRBV7-3
CDR3 length: 14
clone size: NA
J gene: TRBJ2-7
D gene: NA
CDR3 protein: CASSSPLPGEEQYF
CDR3 DNA: TGTGCCAGCAGCTCCCCCCTCCCAGGGGAAGAGCAGTACTTC

V gene: TRBV5-6
CDR3 length: 12
clone size: few
J gene: TRBJ1-1
D gene: NA
CDR3 protein: CASSLRGTEAFF
CDR3 DNA: TGTGCCAGCAGCTTGCGGGGCACTGAAGCTTTCTTT

V gene: TRBV5-4
CDR3 length: 16
clone size: NA
J gene: TRBJ1-4
D gene: NA
CDR3 protein: CASSRRGGTEPEKLFF
CDR3 DNA: TGTGCCAGCAGCAGGAGGGGCGGCACGGAACCTGAAAAACTGTTTTTT

V gene: TRBV5-1
CDR3 length: 14
clone size: NA
J gene: TRBJ1-2
D gene: TRBD1
CDR3 protein: CASSSDREGYGYTF
CDR3 DNA: TGCGCCAGCAGCAGTGACAGGGAAGGATATGGCTACACCTTC

V gene: TRBV5-8
CDR3 length: 16
clone size: medium-sized
J gene: TRBJ1-3
D gene: NA
CDR3 protein: CASSQDGPSSGNTIYF
CDR3 DNA: TGCGCCAGCAGCCAAGATGGGCCGAGCTCTGGAAACACCATATATTTT

V gene: TRBV5-4
CDR3 length: 16
clone size: NA
J gene: TRBJ1-2
D gene: TRBD1
CDR3 protein: CASSAIQGVGGYGYTF
CDR3 DNA: TGTGCCAGCAGCGCCATTCAGGGGGTGGGCGGCTATGGCTACACCTTC

V gene: TRBV7-9
CDR3 length: 13
clone size: once
J gene: TRBJ1-2
D gene: NA
CDR3 protein: CASSFQGRDGYTF
CDR3 DNA: TGTGCCAGCAGCTTTCAGGGCCGGGATGGCTACACCTTC

V gene: TRBV18
CDR3 length: 15
clone size: NA
J gene: TRBJ1-5
D gene: TRBD1
CDR3 protein: CASSPQGVGNQPQHF
CDR3 DNA: TGTGCCAGCTCGCCGCAGGGGGTTGGTAATCAGCCCCAGCATTTT

V gene: TRBV12-5
CDR3 length: 13
clone size: few
J gene: TRBJ1-2
D gene: NA
CDR3 protein: CASGLAHIGSYTF
CDR3 DNA: TGTGCTAGTGGTTTGGCACACATCGGGAGCTACACCTTC

V gene: TRBV30
CDR3 length: 11
clone size: once
J gene: TRBJ2-7
D gene: NA
CDR3 protein: CAWSHGGEQYF
CDR3 DNA: TGTGCCTGGAGCCACGGAGGCGAGCAGTACTTC

V gene: TRBV5-1
CDR3 length: 13
clone size: NA
J gene: TRBJ1-2
D gene: NA
CDR3 protein: CASSRTDYYGYTF
CDR3 DNA: TGCGCCAGCAGCCGGACGGACTACTATGGCTACACCTTC

V gene: TRBV7-2
CDR3 length: 17
clone size: few
J gene: TRBJ2-4
D gene: NA
CDR3 protein: CASSASGAEGARNIQYF
CDR3 DNA: TGTGCCAGCAGCGCCAGTGGGGCGGAGGGGGCCCGGAACATTCAGTACTTC

V gene: TRBV18
CDR3 length: 12
clone size: NA
J gene: TRBJ2-5
D gene: NA
CDR3 protein: CASSPMGETQYF
CDR3 DNA: TGTGCCAGCTCACCAATGGGGGAGACCCAGTACTTC

V gene: TRBV4-3
CDR3 length: 15
clone size: NA
J gene: TRBJ1-5
D gene: NA
CDR3 protein: CASSQDWADNQPQHF
CDR3 DNA: TGCGCCAGCAGCCAAGATTGGGCAGACAATCAGCCCCAGCATTTT

V gene: TRBV18
CDR3 length: 12
clone size: NA
J gene: TRBJ2-3
D gene: NA
CDR3 protein: CASSPVADTQYF
CDR3 DNA: TGTGCCAGCTCACCCGTTGCAGATACGCAGTATTTT

V gene: TRBV4-2
CDR3 length: 15
clone size: NA
J gene: TRBJ1-2
D gene: NA
CDR3 protein: CASSQESSGFYGYTF
CDR3 DNA: TGTGCCAGCAGCCAAGAGTCATCAGGGTTCTATGGCTACACCTTC

V gene: TRBV7-9
CDR3 length: 16
clone size: NA
J gene: TRBJ2-3
D gene: NA
CDR3 protein: CASSLVAVRTSDTQYF
CDR3 DNA: TGTGCCAGCAGCTTAGTGGCAGTGCGAACGTCGGATACGCAGTATTTT

V gene: TRBV5-1
CDR3 length: 15
clone size: NA
J gene: TRBJ1-6
D gene: NA
CDR3 protein: CASSLIGTGGSPLHF
CDR3 DNA: TGCGCCAGCAGCTTGATTGGGACTGGGGGATCACCCCTCCACTTT

V gene: TRBV7-9
CDR3 length: 15
clone size: NA
J gene: TRBJ2-5
D gene: NA
CDR3 protein: CASSPRGSYQETQYF
CDR3 DNA: TGTGCCAGCAGCCCCAGGGGCAGCTACCAAGAGACCCAGTACTTC

V gene: TRBV9
CDR3 length: 13
clone size: medium-sized
J gene: TRBJ2-3
D gene: NA
CDR3 protein: CASSGGTANTQYF
CDR3 DNA: TGTGCCAGCAGCGGCGGGACTGCTAATACGCAGTATTTT

V gene: TRBV27
CDR3 length: 15
clone size: NA
J gene: TRBJ2-1
D gene: TRBD2
CDR3 protein: CASSLLGGGDNEQFF
CDR3 DNA: TGTGCCAGCAGTTTATTAGGCGGGGGGGACAATGAGCAGTTCTTC

V gene: TRBV5-1
CDR3 length: 14
clone size: NA
J gene: TRBJ2-7
D gene: NA
CDR3 protein: CASTLDSGSFEQYF
CDR3 DNA: TGCGCCAGTACACTTGACTCGGGGAGTTTCGAGCAGTACTTC

V gene: TRBV6-5
CDR3 length: 14
clone size: few
J gene: TRBJ1-5
D gene: NA
CDR3 protein: CASSLQGRYWPQHF
CDR3 DNA: TGTGCCAGCAGTCTACAGGGACGTTACTGGCCCCAGCATTTT

V gene: TRBV6-5
CDR3 length: 12
clone size: few
J gene: TRBJ2-5
D gene: NA
CDR3 protein: CASSDLTETQYF
CDR3 DNA: TGTGCCAGCAGTGACCTCACCGAGACCCAGTACTTC

V gene: TRBV30
CDR3 length: 16
clone size: few
J gene: TRBJ2-3
D gene: TRBD2
CDR3 protein: CAWSPWRGASTDTQYF
CDR3 DNA: TGTGCCTGGAGTCCGTGGCGGGGGGCAAGCACAGATACGCAGTATTTT